Shown below are 32 T cell receptor beta chains from a single sample sequenced in a study of cytomegalovirus exposure and HLA in healthy donors. Primers: 60 Vbeta forward and 13 Jbeta reverse. The table came from immunoSEQ multiplex PCR; TCRdb's copy has only in-frame clones and leaves some out. Its table records roughly 60,000 clones. The sequenced material came from PBMCs. The source of these receptors is a male donor in good health and CMV-seronegative.

This chain joins TRBV5-6 and TRBJ2-2, with 8 positions matching TRBD1. The V gene end was trimmed by 5 bases and the J gene end by 7 bases; junction bases not matched to a gene: 4. CDR1 and CDR2 from the germline V gene are SGHDT and YYEEEE. The CDR3 extends over 13 amino acids. CDR3 coding DNA: TGTGCCAGCAGGAGGACAGGGATCGGGGAGCTGTTTTTT. It yields the protein CASRRTGIGELFF.

The rearrangement joins TRBV6-1 to TRBJ2-3; maybe TRBD2 (5 bases). With 0 bases removed from V and 4 bases from J, the gap between germline ends came to 11 bases. The CDR3 is 15 amino acids. Per the germline V gene, CDR1 is MNHNS and CDR2 is SASEGT. The CDR3 coding sequence is TGTGCCAGCAGTGAAGCGTTAGGAGGCCCAGATACGCAGTATTTT. This gives the protein CASSEALGGPDTQYF.

V gene TRBV15 combines with J gene TRBJ1-1, with a tentative D call TRBD1 (5 bases). Germline V gives CDR1 LNHNV, CDR2 YYDKDF (reference sequence). The germline V and J ends were trimmed by 3 bases and 6 bases, with 11 bases remaining between them. This CDR3 contains 13 residues. The CDR3 nucleotides read TGTGCCACCAGCAGGGAGGGCAGGGCTGAAGCTTTCTTT. Translation: CATSREGRAEAFF.

The chain recombines TRBV5-6 with TRBJ2-5, with D perhaps matching TRBD1 (7 bases). Germline V gene sequence: CDR1 SGHDT, CDR2 YYEEEE. V was trimmed by 6 bases and J by 7 bases, leaving 22 bases between them. This CDR3 region has 15 residues. The CDR3 coding sequence is TGTGCCAGCAACGTCGGACAGGCGGGGATTGCGACCCAGTACTTC. This sequence encodes CASNVGQAGIATQYF.

This sequence joins TRBV28 and TRBJ2-1; a possible D gene is TRBD2 (5 bases). The germline V gene has CDR1 MDHEN and CDR2 SYDVKM. The CDR3 covers 12 residues. V was pared by 7 bases and J by 5 bases, with 9 bases between. The CDR3 nucleotides are TGTGCCAGCAAACTAGAGGACAATGAGCAGTTCTTC. It encodes CASKLEDNEQFF.

V and J are TRBV9 and TRBJ2-3; TRBD2 is a possible D gene (6 bases). CDR3 length equals 12 residues. Looked up from germline, CDR1 is SGDLS and CDR2 is YYNGEE. The germline V and J ends were trimmed by 2 bases and 9 bases, with 10 bases remaining between them. In nucleotides, the CDR3 is TGTGCCAGCAGCGTTGAGGCGGGAACGCAGTATTTT. It yields the protein CASSVEAGTQYF.

This chain uses TRBV27 with TRBJ2-2; TRBD1 is a possible D gene (5 bases). The V gene's germline CDR1 is MNHEY and CDR2 SMNVEV (reference sequence). V lost 4 bases and J lost 5, with 11 bases in between. The CDR3 totals 14 residues. The DNA of the CDR3 is TGTGCCAGCAGTTGGCAGGGCGGAACCGGGGAGCTGTTTTTT. It encodes CASSWQGGTGELFF.

This chain connects TRBV27 to TRBJ2-1; 10 nucleotides align to TRBD2. Germline trimming cut 5 bases from V and 6 bases from J; bases unmatched to any gene: 10. The length of the CDR3 is 16 residues. Germline values: CDR1 MNHEY, CDR2 SMNVEV (reference sequence). This CDR3 reads CASSIQIGLAANEQFF. CDR3 DNA sequence: TGTGCCAGCAGTATACAAATCGGACTAGCGGCCAATGAGCAGTTCTTC.

The CDR3 here is CASSPAYEQYF. DNA for the CDR3: TGTGCCAGCAGTCCCGCATACGAGCAGTACTTC. This chain links TRBV6-6 with TRBJ2-5; D not resolved. TRBJ2-7 explains the end of the DNA better; the J call may be wrong. CDR1 MNHNY and CDR2 SVGAGI come from the germline V gene (reference sequence). The CDR3 sequence is 11 residues long.

The V call is TRBV28, the J call TRBJ2-1, with TRBD1 identical over 12 bases. The germline gives CDR1 MDHEN, CDR2 SYDVKM. The CDR3 contains 16 residues. V dropped 5 bases and J dropped 7; count of bases not matched to a gene: 9. The CDR3 nucleotides read TGTGCCAGCAGTACAACGGGACAGGGGGCGAGGAATGAGCAGTTCTTC. Protein: CASSTTGQGARNEQFF.

The chain is built from TRBV9 and TRBJ2-5; 7 bases match TRBD2. This CDR3 is built from 16 residues. Losses at the gene ends were 9 bases for V and 5 bases for J; bases not matched to a gene: 19. CDR1 and CDR2 from the germline V gene are SGDLS and YYNGEE. CDR3 DNA: TGTGCCAACTCCGCCGCGGGTCCGCCGCGGGAGGAGACCCAGTACTTC. It translates to CANSAAGPPREETQYF.

A word on this clone: A junction end diverges from the germline sequence, so it may reflect a read error. V gene TRBV7-9 combines with J gene TRBJ1-3; the match to TRBD1 covers 7 bases. This CDR3 contains 19 residues. Germline CDR1 SEHNR, CDR2 FQNEAQ (reference sequence). The chain's CDR3 is CASSLVVPLTGRGGNNIYF. The CDR3 nucleotides read TGTGCCAGCAGCTTAGTGGTCCCGTTGACAGGGCGAGGTGGAAACAACATATATTTT. Combining the CDR3 with reference TRBV7-9 and TRBJ1-3 gives the whole variable domain DTGVSQNPRHKITKRGQNVTFRCDPISEHNRLYWYRQTLGQGPEFLTYFQNEAQLEKSRLLSDRFSAERPKGSFSTLEIQRTEQGDSAMYLCASSLVVPLTGRGGNNIYFGEGSWLTVV.

Worth noting for this clone: Other DNA sequences in the same sample also yield this CDR3. The V gene is TRBV10-3, the J gene TRBJ2-7; perhaps TRBD2 as D (6 bases). CDR3 length equals 14 residues. Germline lookup yields CDR1 ENHRY and CDR2 SYGVKD. V gave up 11 bases and J gave up 3 bases, with 20 bases separating them. CDR3 region: CAAGGPPRGYEQYF. CDR3 bases: TGTGCCGCCGGGGGACCACCTCGAGGCTACGAGCAGTACTTC.

As to this clone: Other DNA variants within this sample encode the same CDR3. The chain is built from TRBV4-3 and TRBJ1-4; TRBD1 agrees at 11 bases. V lost 4 bases, J lost 10 bases, and 2 bases stayed unmatched. The CDR3 runs 13 residues. Germline lookup yields CDR1 LGHNA and CDR2 YSLEER. CDR3 protein: CASSPGTGGKLFF. CDR3 DNA sequence: TGCGCCAGCAGCCCAGGGACAGGGGGAAAACTGTTTTTT.

With regard to this clone: Additional DNA sequences in this sample encode the identical CDR3. V usage is TRBV25-1 and J usage is TRBJ1-6; 9 positions match TRBD1. Germline V gives CDR1 MGHDK, CDR2 SYGVNS. The trim removed 5 bases at V and 1 base at J, leaving 9 bases unmatched. The CDR3 covers 18 residues. The CDR3 coding sequence is TGTGCCAGCAGTTCACAGGGGGCGATGGGATCCTATAATTCACCCCTCCACTTT. This encodes CASSSQGAMGSYNSPLHF.

The rearrangement links TRBV4-3 to TRBJ2-1; a possible D gene is TRBD1 (6 bases). CDR3 length: 14 amino acids. Looked up from germline, CDR1 is LGHNA and CDR2 is YSLEER. V was cut by 4 bases and J by 1 base, with 8 bases left in between. The DNA of the CDR3 is TGCGCCAGCAGCCTTGGGACATCCTACAATGAGCAGTTCTTC. Protein: CASSLGTSYNEQFF.

In nucleotides, the CDR3 is TGTGCCAGCGCGGGGGGATCAGAGACCCAGTACTTC. Residues: CASAGGSETQYF. This chain joins TRBV28 and TRBJ2-5, with 8 bases fitting TRBD2. Unmatched junction bases numbered 3, after V lost 8 bases and J lost 4 bases. The CDR3 consists of 12 residues. Germline V CDR1 and CDR2: MDHEN, SYDVKM.

The chain links TRBV6-5 to TRBJ2-1, with 9 positions matching TRBD1. The V gene end was trimmed by 5 bases and the J gene end by 8 bases; junction bases not matched to a gene: 7. This CDR3 is built from 14 residues. Per germline, CDR1 MNHEY and CDR2 SVGAGI. The CDR3 reads CASSDYRGRDEQFF. In DNA form, the CDR3 reads TGTGCCAGCAGTGATTACAGGGGGCGAGATGAGCAGTTCTTC.

The V gene is TRBV5-1, the J gene TRBJ1-6; 9 bases map to TRBD1. Unmatched junction bases numbered 5, after V lost 3 bases and J lost 7 bases. The CDR3 consists of 15 residues. The V gene's germline CDR1 is SGHRS and CDR2 YFSETQ. CDR3 sequence reads: CASSSTGGNNSPLHF. In DNA, the CDR3 is TGCGCCAGCAGCTCGACAGGGGGGAACAATTCACCCCTCCACTTT. Based on the CDR3 plus reference TRBV5-1 and TRBJ1-6, the full variable domain is KAGVTQTPRYLIKTRGQQVTLSCSPISGHRSVSWYQQTPGQGLQFLFEYFSETQRNKGNFPGRFSGRQFSNSRSEMNVSTLELGDSALYLCASSSTGGNNSPLHFGNGTRLTVT.

The chain is built from TRBV5-6 and TRBJ2-1; D gene ambiguous. The CDR3 covers 14 residues. CDR1 and CDR2 (germline): SGHDT, YYEEEE. V lost 4 bases, J lost 5 bases, and 13 bases lay in between. CDR3 protein: CASSPTHSHNEQFF. The CDR3 coding sequence is TGTGCCAGCAGCCCGACCCATAGCCACAATGAGCAGTTCTTC.

The rearrangement links TRBV7-2 to TRBJ1-1; tentatively, D is TRBD1 (5 bases). CDR3 size: 15 residues. Germline CDR1 is SGHTA and CDR2 is FQGNSA. Trimming pared 3 bases from V and 5 bases from J, leaving 16 bases between. The CDR3 DNA sequence: TGTGCCAGCAGCTTCTCCACGGGGGTACGGACTGAAGCTTTCTTT. Its translation: CASSFSTGVRTEAFF.

The chain links TRBV27 to TRBJ2-7; maybe TRBD1 (5 bases). Germline V gene data show CDR1 as MNHEY and CDR2 as SMNVEV (reference sequence). The CDR3 runs to 13 residues. V lost 6 bases and J lost 6, with 15 bases in between. CDR3 nucleotide sequence: TGTGCCAGCAGGCGCCTTCGACAGACCGAGCAGTACTTC. Translated, it gives CASRRLRQTEQYF.

V gene TRBV7-9 combines with J gene TRBJ2-5; 7 bases line up with TRBD2. V trimming: 4 bases; J trimming: 5 bases; junction bases outside the gene matches: 13. Germline V lookup: CDR1 SEHNR, CDR2 FQNEAQ (reference sequence). The CDR3 loop spans 16 amino acids. The CDR3 region is CASSSRKGRELETQYF. CDR3 DNA sequence: TGTGCCAGCAGCTCCCGAAAAGGGCGGGAGTTGGAGACCCAGTACTTC. Full variable domain (missing parts from reference TRBV7-9 and TRBJ2-5): DTGVSQNPRHKITKRGQNVTFRCDPISEHNRLYWYRQTLGQGPEFLTYFQNEAQLEKSRLLSDRFSAERPKGSFSTLEIQRTEQGDSAMYLCASSSRKGRELETQYFGPGTRLLVL.

DNA for the CDR3: TGCGCCAGCAGCCAAACGGGGGTTCGGGATACGCAGTATTTT. It translates to CASSQTGVRDTQYF. V is TRBV4-3 and J is TRBJ2-3, with D possibly TRBD2 on 6 matching bases. CDR3 length: 14 residues. Germline values: CDR1 LGHNA, CDR2 YSLEER. V was shortened by 2 bases and J by 6 bases, with 12 bases between the two germline ends.

V usage is TRBV4-3 and J usage is TRBJ2-1; 12 bases are a match to TRBD2. The CDR3 length is 17 residues. Unmatched junction bases numbered 6, after V lost 1 base and J lost 5 bases. From germline, CDR1 is LGHNA and CDR2 YSLEER. The CDR3 nucleotides read TGCGCCAGCAGCCAAGGACTAGCGGGAGAGACCGACAATGAGCAGTTCTTC. The encoded protein is CASSQGLAGETDNEQFF.

The gene calls are TRBV29-1 and TRBJ1-1; perhaps TRBD1 as D (6 bases). The CDR3 has 14 residues. The germline CDR1 and CDR2 sequences are SQVTM and ANQGSEA. V dropped 5 bases and J dropped 5 bases, with 18 bases sitting between them. The CDR3 sequence: CSVLERGQGTEAFF. In DNA form, the CDR3 reads TGCAGCGTTCTTGAGCGGGGGCAGGGAACTGAAGCTTTCTTT.

This chain connects TRBV6-1 to TRBJ2-7; 8 positions agree with TRBD2. With V trimmed by 6 bases and J by 6 bases, 13 bases remained unmatched. The CDR3 loop spans 15 amino acids. Germline-derived CDR1 and CDR2 are MNHNS and SASEGT. For the CDR3, the DNA is TGTGCCAGCAGCTTTAGCGGGGCACGTGTTGGCGAGCAGTACTTC. This encodes CASSFSGARVGEQYF.

The gene calls are TRBV11-3 and TRBJ1-4; possibly TRBD1 for D (5 bases). Trimming shortened V by 8 bases and J by 8 bases, and 12 bases separated the two germline ends. Germline values: CDR1 SGHNT, CDR2 YENEEA. The length of the CDR3 is 12 residues. In DNA, the CDR3 is TGTGCCAGCCTGGGGCTCGGAGAAAAACTGTTTTTT. It specifies CASLGLGEKLFF.

The chain carries TRBV12-5 and TRBJ2-1; 9 bases are a match to TRBD1. This CDR3 has 14 amino acids. The ends lost 1 base at V and 6 bases at J; junction bases unmatched: 1. CDR1 and CDR2 from the germline V gene are LGHNT and FRNRAP. The DNA of the CDR3 is TGTGCTAGTGGTTTGGGGGACAGGGCCAATGAGCAGTTCTTC. It encodes CASGLGDRANEQFF.

The V and J genes are TRBV7-2 and TRBJ2-7; a weak D match, TRBD2 (7 bases). The ends were cut back, 1 base at V and 1 base at J, with 11 bases in the middle. This CDR3 is 15 amino acids long. CDR1 is SGHTA and CDR2 is FQGNSA in the germline V gene. DNA for the CDR3: TGTGCCAGCAGCTTAGGGGGGGGCGGTTCCTACGAGCAGTACTTC. Translating it yields CASSLGGGGSYEQYF.

About this clone itself: The same CDR3 can be traced to other DNA sequences in this sample. The chain couples TRBV12-2 to TRBJ1-6. TRBV12-2 is tagged as a pseudogene. CDR3 length: 12 amino acids. The CDR3, as DNA: TGTGCAAGTCGCCCCCGGAATTCACCCCTCCACTTT. Its translation: CASRPRNSPLHF.

The J gene is TRBJ2-7, the V gene TRBV29-1, with 8 bases that match TRBD1. The germline CDR1 and CDR2 sequences are SQVTM and ANQGSEA. The V gene end was trimmed by 4 bases and the J gene end by 2 bases; junction bases not matched to a gene: 4. The CDR3 contains 13 residues. The CDR3 region has the DNA TGCAGCGTTGTTGGACAGGGACCCTACGAGCAGTACTTC. It encodes CSVVGQGPYEQYF.